These 26 T cell receptor beta chains share one sample of origin, sequenced in a study of cytomegalovirus exposure and HLA in healthy donors listed by TCRdb under 2017. To prepare the library, the immunoSEQ multiplex PCR assay was applied. For the multiplex PCR, a mixture combining 60 forward primers for TCR Vbeta segments and 13 reverse primers for TCR Jbeta segments was used. Drawn from immuneACCESS, this table holds only the in-frame rearrangements with V and J called that TCRdb kept. Clones are partly lost; checked studies trace under half to an unresolved V gene and leave the rest unexplained. The sample includes fewer than 200,000 clones, with 75% to 80% observed a single time. The ten largest clones add up to around an eighth of the sample. Sequencing was performed on PBMCs. The receptors originated from a woman aged 25 to 39 in good health and CMV-seropositive.

This clone was counted a few times. The chain has TRBV6-1 and TRBJ1-4; D is unclear. With 2 bases removed from V and 6 bases from J, the gap between germline ends came to 13 bases. The germline CDR1 and CDR2 sequences are MNHNS and SASEGT. The CDR3 runs 15 residues. CDR3 bases: TGTGCCAGCAGTGAATCTGCAGGTTATGATGAAAAACTGTTTTTT. Its translation: CASSESAGYDEKLFF.

The chain employs TRBV27 and TRBJ2-1; the match to TRBD1 covers 10 bases. CDR1 and CDR2 from the germline V gene are MNHEY and SMNVEV (reference sequence). This CDR3 is 13 amino acids long. CDR3 coding DNA: TGTGCAGCCGGGACAGGGGCGTACAATGAGCAGTTCTTC. Translating gives CAAGTGAYNEQFF.

The V call is TRBV28, the J call TRBJ1-2; no firm D call. CDR3 length: 13 amino acids. Per germline, CDR1 MDHEN and CDR2 SYDVKM. Trimming pared 6 bases from V and 0 bases from J, leaving 8 bases between. CDR3: CASRPPANYGYTF. Written as DNA, the CDR3 is TGTGCCAGCAGGCCTCCGGCTAACTATGGCTACACCTTC.

The V gene is TRBV4-1, the J gene TRBJ1-4; D might be TRBD1 (6 bases). The length of the CDR3 is 13 residues. CDR1 and CDR2 (germline): MGHRA, YSYEKL. V lost 6 bases, J lost 8 bases, and 13 bases lay in between. CDR3 protein: CASSAGVMEKLFF. The CDR3 nucleotides are TGCGCCAGCAGTGCAGGGGTAATGGAAAAACTGTTTTTT.

The V gene is TRBV4-1, the J gene TRBJ1-3; D might be TRBD1 (6 bases). CDR3 length: 15 amino acids. Germline values: CDR1 MGHRA, CDR2 YSYEKL. Trimming removed 2 bases from V and 4 bases from J, with 12 bases in between. Here the CDR3 DNA reads TGCGCCAGCAGCCAAAGAGTACAGGGAGGAAACACCATATATTTT. Translation gives CASSQRVQGGNTIYF.

V is TRBV19 and J is TRBJ2-3; D is possibly TRBD2 (5 bases). Germline CDR1 and CDR2: LNHDA and SQIVND (reference sequence). CDR3 length: 15 residues. Trimming removed 10 bases at V and 2 bases at J, with 19 bases between. This chain's CDR3 is CATRSGILNTDTQYF. Here the CDR3 DNA reads TGTGCCACGCGATCCGGGATCCTTAACACAGATACGCAGTATTTT.

The V and J genes are TRBV30 and TRBJ1-5, with D perhaps matching TRBD1 (6 bases). The CDR3 runs 13 residues. V was clipped by 5 bases and J by 5 bases, with 13 bases between them. Germline V gene data show CDR1 as GTSNPN and CDR2 as SVGIG (reference sequence). For the CDR3, the DNA is TGTGCCTGGGCGGGGGGCGCAGATCAGCCCCAGCATTTT. Its translation is CAWAGGADQPQHF.

The V gene is TRBV29-1, the J gene TRBJ1-1; D possibly corresponds to TRBD1 (5 bases). With 7 bases removed from V and 8 bases from J, the gap between germline ends came to 14 bases. There are 11 residues in the CDR3. Per the germline V gene, CDR1 is SQVTM and CDR2 is ANQGSEA. This chain's CDR3 is CSAMLQAEAFF. The DNA for the CDR3 is TGCAGCGCGATGTTACAGGCGGAAGCTTTCTTT.

The rearrangement joins TRBV13 to TRBJ2-7, with D perhaps matching TRBD1 (6 bases). Trimming left V 3 bases short and J 6 bases short, with 15 bases between. There are 14 residues in the CDR3. Germline V gives CDR1 PRHDT, CDR2 FYEKMQ (reference sequence). CDR3 in amino acids: CASSFPTGRREQYF. CDR3 nucleotide sequence: TGTGCCAGCAGCTTTCCTACAGGGCGGCGCGAGCAGTACTTC.

The rearrangement uses TRBV5-1 and TRBJ2-1, with a tentative D call TRBD1 (6 bases). V lost 4 bases and J 3 bases, leaving 14 bases between the germline ends. Germline loops: CDR1 SGHRS, CDR2 YFSETQ. There are 15 residues in the CDR3. Here the CDR3 reads CASSPGTTGYNEQFF. CDR3 DNA: TGCGCCAGCAGCCCCGGGACAACGGGCTACAATGAGCAGTTCTTC.

This clone was found a few times. The CDR3 here is CASSLGMIGGADYGYTF. In DNA, the CDR3 is TGTGCCAGCAGCCTGGGGATGATCGGGGGGGCCGACTATGGCTACACCTTC. The chain links TRBV7-2 to TRBJ1-2; maybe TRBD1 (6 bases). Germline V gene data show CDR1 as SGHTA and CDR2 as FQGNSA. CDR3 length: 17 amino acids. The V end was cut by 5 bases, the J end by 3 bases, with 22 bases between.

This clone was observed a few times. The genes are TRBV19 and TRBJ1-5, with 9 bases aligning to TRBD1. The CDR3 contains 16 residues. CDR1 LNHDA and CDR2 SQIVND come from the germline V gene (reference sequence). V shed 7 bases, J shed 3 bases, and the junction held 10 bases outside the gene matches. CDR3 sequence reads: CASTGTGRTYNQPQHF. CDR3 coding DNA: TGTGCCAGTACTGGGACAGGGCGTACCTACAATCAGCCCCAGCATTTT.

This chain connects TRBV5-8 to TRBJ2-2; D uncertain. Germline CDR1 SGHTS, CDR2 YDEGEE. The CDR3 contains 14 residues. V lost 5 bases to trimming and J lost 2 bases, with 10 bases between them. In DNA, the CDR3 is TGTGCCAGCAGTCGACTCCTAAACACCGGGGAGCTGTTTTTT. It codes for CASSRLLNTGELFF.

To note about this clone: Germline is not matched at one junction end, which may reflect a read error. The genes are TRBV30 and TRBJ1-2; 10 bases fit TRBD1. The CDR3 runs 14 residues. Germline CDR1 reads GTSNPN; CDR2 reads SVGIG (reference sequence). Written as DNA, the CDR3 is TGTGCCTGCCTAACACCGGGACAGGGGCGCCTATGGGCCTTC. It encodes CACLTPGQGRLWAF.

This clone has a handful of counts. The chain combines TRBV6-1 with TRBJ2-5, with D possibly TRBD1 on 5 matching bases. Germline-derived CDR1 and CDR2 are MNHNS and SASEGT. The CDR3 runs to 13 residues. Trimming left V 6 bases short and J 0 bases short, with 8 bases between. The CDR3 coding sequence is TGTGCCAGCAGAGGACACAACCAAGAGACCCAGTACTTC. It translates to CASRGHNQETQYF.

In DNA, the CDR3 is TGTGCCAGCAGCTTGGTGAAGGGGGAAGCTTTCTTT. Translated, it gives CASSLVKGEAFF. The chain uses TRBV5-6 and TRBJ1-1; D possibly corresponds to TRBD1 (5 bases). This CDR3 has 12 residues. V lost 0 bases, J lost 8 bases, and 8 bases lay in between. The germline V gene has CDR1 SGHDT and CDR2 YYEEEE.

CDR3 residues: CASSPGLTGYTF. In DNA form, the CDR3 reads TGTGCCAGCAGCCCGGGACTGACTGGCTACACCTTC. The V gene is TRBV9, the J gene TRBJ1-2, with TRBD1 as a possible D gene (5 bases). In germline, CDR1 is SGDLS, CDR2 YYNGEE. The CDR3 contains 12 residues. V lost 4 bases and J lost 7, with 11 bases in between. The whole variable domain, remainder taken from reference TRBV9 and TRBJ1-2, is DSGVTQTPKHLITATGQRVTLRCSPRSGDLSVYWYQQSLDQGLQFLIQYYNGEERAKGNILERFSAQQFPDLHSELNLSSLELGDSALYFCASSPGLTGYTFGSGTRLTVV.

The chain employs TRBV6-1 and TRBJ2-7, with 7 bases fitting TRBD1. The CDR3 loop spans 15 amino acids. The J segment lost 3 bases and the V segment lost 2 bases, leaving 7 bases of the junction unmatched. Looked up from germline, CDR1 is MNHNS and CDR2 is SASEGT. The CDR3 here is CASSELGDSHYEQYF. The CDR3 DNA is TGTGCCAGCAGTGAATTAGGGGACAGCCACTACGAGCAGTACTTC.

The chain has TRBV27 and TRBJ2-2; tentatively, D is TRBD1 (5 bases). Trimming cost V 6 bases and J 8 bases, with 13 bases left between them. Germline lookup yields CDR1 MNHEY and CDR2 SMNVEV (reference sequence). The CDR3 is 13 residues long. CDR3 sequence (DNA): TGTGCCAGCAGGTTTCAGGGATTGGGGGAGCTGTTTTTT. Amino acid sequence: CASRFQGLGELFF.

The chain joins TRBV6-1 to TRBJ1-1; D is possibly TRBD1 (6 bases). Deletions cut 6 bases from V and 4 bases from J, with 12 bases between. Germline CDR1 and CDR2: MNHNS and SASEGT. The CDR3 covers 13 residues. The CDR3 DNA reads as TGTGCCAGCAGAATACGGGACACCACTGAAGCTTTCTTT. Encoded protein: CASRIRDTTEAFF.

This chain joins TRBV7-2 and TRBJ2-1; 14 bases align to TRBD2. Germline trimming cut 3 bases from V and 9 bases from J; bases unmatched to any gene: 4. The germline V gene encodes CDR1 SGHTA and CDR2 FQGNSA. The CDR3 is made up of 15 amino acids. The CDR3 loop is CASSFTGLAGVEQFF. The CDR3 DNA reads TGTGCCAGCAGCTTCACGGGACTAGCGGGAGTTGAGCAGTTCTTC.

J is TRBJ1-4 and V is TRBV6-6; possibly TRBD1 for D (5 bases). V was pared by 7 bases and J by 4 bases, with 13 bases between. The CDR3 runs to 14 residues. Germline V gene lookup returns CDR1 MNHNY and CDR2 SVGAGI (reference sequence). The CDR3 DNA follows: TGTGCCAGCACTCCCGACAGATTTAATGAAAAACTGTTTTTT. Translating it yields CASTPDRFNEKLFF.

The chain couples TRBV19 to TRBJ1-4, with no clear D. Germline V gene sequence: CDR1 LNHDA, CDR2 SQIVND (reference sequence). Trimming removed 6 bases from V and 8 bases from J, with 22 bases in between. The CDR3 contains 16 residues. The CDR3 is CASSNFLRRSPEKLFF. The CDR3 bases are TGTGCCAGTAGCAACTTCCTCAGGAGGTCTCCCGAAAAACTGTTTTTT.

The V and J genes are TRBV7-2 and TRBJ2-1, with 7 bases that match TRBD2. The CDR3 has 16 amino acids. The V gene end was trimmed by 1 base and the J gene end by 0 bases; junction bases not matched to a gene: 3. Looked up from germline, CDR1 is SGHTA and CDR2 is FQGNSA. For the CDR3, the DNA is TGTGCCAGCAGCTTAGGGCGGGAGTACTCCTACAATGAGCAGTTCTTC. Its translation is CASSLGREYSYNEQFF.

The rearrangement links TRBV19 to TRBJ2-1, with 7 bases matching TRBD2. Germline V gene data show CDR1 as LNHDA and CDR2 as SQIVND (reference sequence). Trimming at V came to 1 base and at J to 4 bases, leaving 7 bases not matched to a gene. The CDR3 is 16 amino acids. The CDR3: CASSIAGGRAYNEQFF. The CDR3 DNA reads as TGTGCCAGTAGTATAGCGGGCGGGAGAGCTTACAATGAGCAGTTCTTC.

This clone showed up just once. The rearrangement links TRBV9 to TRBJ2-3; 9 positions match TRBD1. J gave up 5 bases and V 4 bases, and 8 bases lay outside the gene matches. The germline CDR1 and CDR2 sequences are SGDLS and YYNGEE. This CDR3 spans 15 amino acids. CDR3 region: CASSPTGTGIDTQYF. As DNA, the CDR3 is TGTGCCAGCAGCCCCACCGGGACAGGGATAGATACGCAGTATTTT.